Each of the 28 T cell receptor beta chains below was sequenced from the same sample in a study of Graves' ophthalmopathy and Graves' hyperthyroidism. RNA transcripts were the source from which TCR beta CDR3 regions were amplified. The authors performed first-round RT-PCR with HTBI primers and then a second-round multiplex PCR. TCRdb re-derived calls from the multiplex PCR reads in MiXCR, one entry per CDR3 protein. The data show about 370,000 distinct CDR3 sequences, with roughly 17% seen just once and 2.4% held by the top ten. The sample comprised peripheral blood. The receptors were sampled from an adult woman with stable Graves' hyperthyroidism.

CDR3 coding DNA: TGTGCCAGCAGGAGCGCTGGAGTCTCCTACACCTTC. This translates into CASRSAGVSYTF. This chain joins TRBV6-1 and TRBJ1-2; D is unresolved. Germline V gene sequence: CDR1 MNHNS, CDR2 SASEGT. The V and J ends lost 6 bases and 10 bases respectively, with 15 bases between them. This CDR3 has 12 residues.

This clonotype has a count of ten or more. The V gene is TRBV28, the J gene TRBJ2-7, with TRBD2 as a possible D gene (5 bases). Germline CDR1 and CDR2: MDHEN and SYDVKM. V was clipped by 3 bases and J by 0 bases, with 6 bases between them. The CDR3 consists of 13 residues. The CDR3: CASSFGISYEQYF. CDR3 nucleotide sequence: TGTGCCAGCAGTTTCGGGATCTCCTACGAGCAGTACTTC. Full variable domain (rest looked up from reference TRBV28 and TRBJ2-7): DVKVTQSSRYLVKRTGEKVFLECVQDMDHENMFWYRQDPGLGLRLIYFSYDVKMKEKGDIPEGYSVSREKKERFSLILESASTNQTSMYLCASSFGISYEQYFGPGTRLTVT.

Only a few counts were recorded for this clonotype. In nucleotides, the CDR3 is TGCGCCAGCAGCCTAGGATACGGCAGAGGAGAGACCCAGTACTTC. Translation gives CASSLGYGRGETQYF. The chain is built from TRBV5-1 and TRBJ2-5; D is unclear. Germline V lookup: CDR1 SGHRS, CDR2 YFSETQ. V was clipped by 4 bases and J by 4 bases, with 17 bases between them. The CDR3 contains 15 residues.

This clonotype was counted at least ten times. Given a much more abundant clone one base away, this may be a read error. The genes are TRBV12-3 or TRBV12-4 and TRBJ2-5; a possible D gene is TRBD2 (6 bases). The CDR3 sequence is 14 residues long. The CDR3 loop is CASSKTRVPEAQYF. In nucleotides, the CDR3 is TGTGCCAGCAGCAAGACTAGAGTCCCAGAGGCCCAGTACTTC.

This clonotype was detected only a few times. A read error is possible here, since a much larger clone lies one base away. The V call is TRBV28, the J call TRBJ2-5, with TRBD2 identical over 7 bases. The length of the CDR3 is 15 residues. Trimming at V came to 3 bases and at J to 7 bases, leaving 11 bases not matched to a gene. The V gene's germline CDR1 is MDHEN and CDR2 SYDVKM. The CDR3 DNA reads TGTGCCAGCAGTTTGGATCGGGAGGCCCTCCGGACCCAGTACTTC. Its translation: CASSLDREALRTQYF.

The chain joins TRBV18 to TRBJ2-7, with 8 nucleotides matching TRBD2. V shed 3 bases and J 9 bases; nucleotides not matched to a gene: 7. The CDR3 runs 13 residues. The germline V gene has CDR1 KGHSH and CDR2 LQKENI. The CDR3 nucleotides are TGTGCCAGCTCACCCTCGAATCGGGGGGGGCAGTACTTC. Encoded protein: CASSPSNRGGQYF.

This clonotype showed up many times. The chain links TRBV27 to TRBJ2-7, with TRBD1 matching over 8 bases. The CDR3 loop spans 14 amino acids. From germline, CDR1 is MNHEY and CDR2 SMNVEV (reference sequence). J gave up 1 base and V 5 bases, and 4 bases lay outside the gene matches. DNA of the CDR3: TGTGCCAGCAGTATCCGACAGGGGTCCTACGAGCAGTACTTC. Its protein product is CASSIRQGSYEQYF.

This clonotype was picked up many times. The gene calls are TRBV7-2 and TRBJ2-7; D unresolved. Germline V gene data show CDR1 as SGHTA and CDR2 as FQGNSA. The CDR3 has 13 amino acids. V was shortened by 1 base and J by 7 bases, with 11 bases between the two germline ends. The CDR3 is CASSLGVSLEQYF. The CDR3 DNA follows: TGTGCCAGCAGCTTAGGAGTATCCTTGGAGCAGTACTTC.

The V and J genes are TRBV10-3 and TRBJ1-6; 8 positions match TRBD1. Germline V gene data show CDR1 as ENHRY and CDR2 as SYGVKD. The CDR3 is 17 amino acids. V trimming: 5 bases; J trimming: 0 bases; junction bases outside the gene matches: 6. CDR3 loop: CAISRDRSSSYNSPLHF. CDR3 sequence (DNA): TGTGCCATCAGTAGGGACAGGTCGAGCTCCTATAATTCACCCCTCCACTTT.

This clonotype was observed a handful of times. The gene calls are TRBV20-1 and TRBJ2-7; 13 bases map to TRBD2. V shed 1 base, J shed 2 bases, and the junction held 5 bases outside the gene matches. The CDR3 runs 16 residues. The germline gives CDR1 DFQATT, CDR2 SNEGSKA (reference sequence). The CDR3 region is CSARANGLAGAYEQYF. DNA of the CDR3: TGCAGTGCTAGAGCCAACGGACTAGCGGGAGCCTACGAGCAGTACTTC.

This clonotype was seen many times. The chain recombines TRBV28 with TRBJ1-5, with a weak D call TRBD1 (6 bases). Germline-derived CDR1 and CDR2 are MDHEN and SYDVKM. The V gene lost 2 bases and the J gene lost 3 bases, with 11 bases spanning the gap. CDR3 length: 15 residues. CDR3 sequence (DNA): TGTGCCAGCAGTTTAACCAGGGGCCTCAATCAGCCCCAGCATTTT. The encoded protein is CASSLTRGLNQPQHF.

The table lists this clonotype with many counts. V gene TRBV20-1 combines with J gene TRBJ1-2; D is perhaps TRBD1 (5 bases). V dropped 3 bases and J dropped 4 bases, with 12 bases sitting between them. The CDR3 loop spans 13 amino acids. CDR1 is DFQATT, CDR2 SNEGSKA, per germline (reference sequence). For the CDR3, the DNA is TGCAGTGCTAGTTGGCGGGGGGGCTATGGCTACACCTTC. Its translation is CSASWRGGYGYTF.

This clonotype was seen ten or more times. The chain recombines TRBV6-2 or TRBV6-3 with TRBJ2-5; TRBD2 matches 8 bases. Germline V gene data show CDR1 as MNHEY and CDR2 as SVGEGT. The CDR3 runs 15 residues. V shed 10 bases, J shed 7 bases, and the junction held 17 bases outside the gene matches. The DNA of the CDR3 is TGTGCCACCGAACGGACTAGCCGAGGAGTTGGGACCCAGTACTTC. Translated: CATERTSRGVGTQYF.

In its sample, this clonotype was seen a few times. The V call is TRBV10-3, the J call TRBJ2-7, with 8 positions matching TRBD2. Losses at the gene ends were 10 bases for V and 0 bases for J; bases not matched to a gene: 5. Germline-derived CDR1 and CDR2 are ENHRY and SYGVKD. The CDR3 is 13 residues long. CDR3 nucleotide sequence: TGTGCCAATCAAGCGGGGGCCTCCTACGAGCAGTACTTC. The encoded protein is CANQAGASYEQYF.

The chain joins TRBV11-2 to TRBJ2-5; 13 bases align to TRBD2. The CDR3 covers 15 residues. The ends lost 3 bases at V and 4 bases at J; junction bases unmatched: 2. Germline loops: CDR1 SGHAT, CDR2 FQNNGV. This CDR3 reads CASSLTSGGLETQYF. The CDR3 DNA sequence: TGTGCCAGCAGCTTGACTAGCGGGGGGCTAGAGACCCAGTACTTC.

The rearrangement uses TRBV20-1 and TRBJ1-5, with 7 bases matching TRBD1. The CDR3 extends over 15 amino acids. Germline CDR1 is DFQATT and CDR2 is SNEGSKA (reference sequence). The trim removed 5 bases at V and 9 bases at J, leaving 16 bases unmatched. In DNA, the CDR3 is TGCAGTGCTGGAAACAGGGGATTGAGGTCTTGGCCCCAGCATTTT. Encoded protein: CSAGNRGLRSWPQHF.

This clonotype was counted only a few times. Given a much more abundant clone one base away, this may be a read error. The CDR3 end shows no conserved phenylalanine or tryptophan, and so a read error is likely. The J gene is TRBJ2-2, the V gene TRBV11-2; D possibly corresponds to TRBD2 (7 bases). The ends were cut back, 8 bases at V and 5 bases at J, with 21 bases in the middle. Germline V gene lookup returns CDR1 SGHAT and CDR2 FQNNGV. The CDR3 spans 16 residues. The CDR3 DNA sequence: TGTGCCAGCGGATTGAGGGGGGGCGCGAGGACCGGGGAGCTGTTTGTT. Translation gives CASGLRGGARTGELFV.

This clonotype has ten or more counts. The chain carries TRBV12-3 or TRBV12-4 and TRBJ1-5; the D is unclear. The CDR3 contains 12 residues. V was trimmed by 5 bases and J by 13 bases, leaving 15 bases between them. Here the CDR3 DNA reads TGTGCCAGCAGTACCAGACGGCTCCATCAGCATTTT. It encodes CASSTRRLHQHF.

This chain joins TRBV15 and TRBJ2-4; a possible D gene is TRBD1 (6 bases). The CDR3 covers 18 residues. CDR1 is LNHNV, CDR2 YYDKDF, per germline (reference sequence). V was pared by 3 bases and J by 2 bases, with 20 bases between. The CDR3 loop reads CATSSPSAQGFSKNIQYF. CDR3 bases: TGTGCCACCAGCAGTCCGTCCGCCCAGGGGTTCTCCAAAAACATTCAGTACTTC.

As regards this clonotype: The CDR3 does not end in the conserved phenylalanine or tryptophan, so this is likely a read error. V is TRBV6-5 and J is TRBJ1-2, with TRBD1 matching over 9 bases. The V and J ends lost 4 bases and 5 bases, in that order; junction bases with no gene match: 8. Germline loops: CDR1 MNHEY, CDR2 SVGAGI. This CDR3 spans 15 amino acids. The CDR3 is CASSSSRTGDYGYTV. CDR3 coding DNA: TGTGCCAGCAGTTCATCCAGGACAGGGGATTATGGCTACACCGTC.

The table lists this clonotype with many counts. The chain couples TRBV20-1 to TRBJ1-1; 7 bases map to TRBD1. The junction had 7 bases not matched to a gene; V was cut back by 1 base and J by 5 bases. The CDR3 spans 14 residues. In germline, CDR1 is DFQATT, CDR2 SNEGSKA (reference sequence). The CDR3 coding sequence is TGCAGTGCTAGAGGTGAGGGGGCGAGAACTGAAGCTTTCTTT. Its protein is CSARGEGARTEAFF.

This rearrangement joins TRBV28 to TRBJ2-7, with 8 bases identical to TRBD1. Per germline, CDR1 MDHEN and CDR2 SYDVKM. V dropped 6 bases and J dropped 8; count of bases not matched to a gene: 9. This CDR3 has 13 residues. CDR3 in amino acids: CASRTTTGGQQYF. The CDR3 coding sequence is TGTGCCAGCAGAACGACCACAGGGGGACAGCAGTACTTC. Drawing the rest from reference TRBV28 and TRBJ2-7, the complete variable domain is DVKVTQSSRYLVKRTGEKVFLECVQDMDHENMFWYRQDPGLGLRLIYFSYDVKMKEKGDIPEGYSVSREKKERFSLILESASTNQTSMYLCASRTTTGGQQYFGPGTRLTVT.

This rearrangement joins TRBV6-5 to TRBJ2-7; tentative D call: TRBD2 (6 bases). Trimming took off 4 bases at V and 2 bases at J, with 18 bases between the two ends. The CDR3 is 16 amino acids. CDR1 and CDR2 from the germline V gene are MNHEY and SVGAGI. The CDR3 spells CASSSLEGGVPYEQYF. DNA for the CDR3: TGTGCCAGCAGTTCCTTAGAAGGCGGGGTCCCCTACGAGCAGTACTTC.

In this sample, this clonotype turned up many times. The chain is built from TRBV11-2 and TRBJ2-7; no definite D call. V shed 0 bases and J shed 1 base, with 10 bases lying between them. Germline loops: CDR1 SGHAT, CDR2 FQNNGV. The CDR3 runs 15 residues. The CDR3 reads CASSLDHRLSYEQYF. CDR3 coding DNA: TGTGCCAGCAGCTTAGATCACAGACTTTCCTACGAGCAGTACTTC. Together with reference TRBV11-2 and TRBJ2-7, the CDR3 gives the full variable domain: EAGVAQSPRYKIIEKRQSVAFWCNPISGHATLYWYQQILGQGPKLLIQFQNNGVVDDSQLPKDRFSAERLKGVDSTLKIQPAKLEDSAVYLCASSLDHRLSYEQYFGPGTRLTVT.

This clonotype has ten or more counts. The chain joins TRBV28 to TRBJ1-1; 8 bases line up with TRBD1. The J segment lost 1 base and the V segment lost 5 bases, leaving 9 bases of the junction unmatched. This CDR3 is 16 amino acids long. Looked up from germline, CDR1 is MDHEN and CDR2 is SYDVKM. CDR3 sequence (DNA): TGTGCCAGCAGTCGCCCGACAGGGGCCGGGAACACTGAAGCTTTCTTT. Encoded protein: CASSRPTGAGNTEAFF. Full variable domain (rest looked up from reference TRBV28 and TRBJ1-1): DVKVTQSSRYLVKRTGEKVFLECVQDMDHENMFWYRQDPGLGLRLIYFSYDVKMKEKGDIPEGYSVSREKKERFSLILESASTNQTSMYLCASSRPTGAGNTEAFFGQGTRLTVV.

This clonotype appeared many times. The V gene is TRBV7-8, the J gene TRBJ2-4; 12 bases agree with TRBD2. Germline V gene lookup returns CDR1 SGHVS and CDR2 FQNEAQ. The CDR3 is made up of 20 amino acids. V lost 2 bases to trimming and J lost 2 bases; unmatched junction nucleotides: 13. The CDR3 spells CASSLISASGRAVSKNIQYF. In DNA, the CDR3 is TGTGCCAGCAGCTTAATATCGGCTAGCGGGAGGGCCGTTTCCAAAAACATTCAGTACTTC.

This clonotype was counted many times. This sequence may be a read error, since a much larger clone differs from it by one base. The chain couples TRBV12-3 or TRBV12-4 to TRBJ1-1; D might be TRBD1 (5 bases). Trimming removed 3 bases at V and 0 bases at J, with 8 bases between. The CDR3 is 14 amino acids. The CDR3, as DNA: TGTGCCAGCAGTTTCGGCAGGGTGAACACTGAAGCTTTCTTT. It yields the protein CASSFGRVNTEAFF.

In its sample, this clonotype was seen many times. The chain employs TRBV6-4 and TRBJ2-7; 11 positions match TRBD2. Germline V gene data show CDR1 as MRHNA and CDR2 as SNTAGT. With V trimmed by 3 bases and J by 10 bases, 14 bases remained unmatched. The CDR3 is 16 residues long. CDR3 nucleotide sequence: TGTGCCAGCAGTGAGATCGGGGCTAGCGGGAGGCCACTCCAGTACTTC. Its translation is CASSEIGASGRPLQYF.